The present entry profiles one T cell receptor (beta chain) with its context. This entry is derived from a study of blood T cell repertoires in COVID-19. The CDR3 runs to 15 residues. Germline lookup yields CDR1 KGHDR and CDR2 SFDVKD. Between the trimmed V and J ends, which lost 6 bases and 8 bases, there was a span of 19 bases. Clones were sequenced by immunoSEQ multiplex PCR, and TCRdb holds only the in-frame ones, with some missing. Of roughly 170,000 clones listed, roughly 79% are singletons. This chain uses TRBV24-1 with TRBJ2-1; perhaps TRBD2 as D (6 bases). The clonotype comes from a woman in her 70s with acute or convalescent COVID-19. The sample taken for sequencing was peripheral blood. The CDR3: CATSSGGGRKYEQFF. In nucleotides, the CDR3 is TGTGCCACCAGTTCCGGGGGAGGAAGGAAGTATGAGCAGTTCTTC.